This is a list of T cell receptor beta chains from one sample in a study of OX40 agonist ivuxolimab in advanced cancers. Here immunoSEQ multiplex PCR was the method, and the copy in TCRdb shows in-frame clones only, minus some. The sample carries approximately 22,000 clones, more than 80% recorded once. Here the sequenced sample was CD4+ or CD8+ T cells sorted from blood, taken in a trial of the OX40 agonist ivuxolimab. These receptors came from an adult with an advanced solid tumor such as melanoma, head and neck, liver or kidney cancer. CDR3s leave out the opening cysteine and the closing phenylalanine or tryptophan. Fields, in order: J gene, V gene, CDR3 protein.

TRBJ1-1,TRBV29-1,SVEPTGNTEAF
TRBJ2-2,TRBV9,ASSLTGGTNTGELF
TRBJ1-5,TRBV6-5,ASSWELNQPQH
TRBJ1-5,TRBV11-2,ASSRGDSNQPQH
TRBJ2-6,TRBV23-1,ASSGRHTQQSRANVLT
TRBJ1-2,TRBV7-9,ASSLAERNYGYT
TRBJ2-5,TRBV20-1,SARQETQY
TRBJ2-5,TRBV15,ATSSQGGNQETQY
TRBJ1-1,TRBV30,AWSVMENTEAF
TRBJ1-6,TRBV6-5,ASSYTRDSPLH
TRBJ1-2,TRBV7-9,ASSVNLQGADGYT
TRBJ2-3,TRBV4-1,ASSHKTSTDTQY
TRBJ2-7,TRBV28,ASSLGTAGEQY
TRBJ2-1,TRBV9,ASSAKRGGFDYNEQF
TRBJ1-1,TRBV28,ASRDTGVLGEAF
TRBJ2-2,TRBV9,ASSVEVSGELF
TRBJ2-7,TRBV7-6,ASSAGTVYYEQY
TRBJ1-5,TRBV9,ASSGLYSNQPQH
TRBJ1-1,TRBV5-5,ASRGEFLNTEAF
TRBJ1-2,TRBV6-1,ASTLRNYGYT
TRBJ1-2,TRBV2,ASSESAGPWDYGYT
TRBJ2-1,TRBV2,ASSDPAQYNEQF
TRBJ1-1,TRBV7-6,ASSAGRTNTEAF
TRBJ1-1,TRBV25-1,ASSDLTEAF
TRBJ1-1,TRBV2,ASRLDWGTEAF
TRBJ1-2,TRBV27,ASRGLQMGGYT
TRBJ2-7,TRBV19,ASSIGGGDEQY
TRBJ2-5,TRBV27,ASSLKEPGQGVTETQY
TRBJ2-6,TRBV7-9,ASRGGSGANVLT
TRBJ1-2,TRBV7-2,ASSLPGMNYGYT
TRBJ2-2,TRBV5-1,ASLGGGTGELF
TRBJ1-5,TRBV12-2,ASRFIRTVSNQPQH
TRBJ2-7,TRBV19,ASSAGQGPYEQY
TRBJ2-3,TRBV7-3,ASSPWTGSDPDTQY
TRBJ1-1,TRBV30,AWTLGNTEAF
TRBJ2-5,TRBV11-3,ASSRGERGQETQY
TRBJ2-7,TRBV7-3,ASSLLGGQREQY
TRBJ1-1,TRBV10-1,ASSADQTVRTEAF
TRBJ2-1,TRBV15,ATSRVGALHEQF
TRBJ2-3,TRBV27,ASSLPPGVGTDTQY